This T cell receptor (beta chain) is drawn from a study of blood T cells in healthy people across ages. Study context: Through template switching, about one barcoded beta molecule was captured per two T cells, as measured in model experiments. Study observations and caveats: Naive T cell percentage by flow cytometry tracked strongly with beta diversity. Fewer expanded clones and more diversity marked long-lived versus aged donors.

To note about this clonotype: The antigen is unknown.

The authors ran a second PCR of roughly 6 to 11 cycles using a sample-barcoded 5' primer and a J-beta primer mix. TCRdb re-derived calls from the 5' RACE reads in MiXCR, one entry per CDR3 protein. The sample yields fewer than 2,000,000 distinct CDR3 sequences, roughly 43% seen once. The receptor was isolated from a human donor in good health. Sequenced: blood.

The CDR3 bases are TGCAGTGCGGGGGGCCCGAGAGGCGAGCAGTACTTC. Translating gives CSAGGPRGEQYF. The V call is TRBV20-1, the J call TRBJ2-7; D possibly uses TRBD1 or TRBD2 (6 bases each). The CDR3 is 12 amino acids. V was pared by 6 bases and J by 6 bases, with 15 bases between. Germline CDR1 reads DFQATT; CDR2 reads SNEGSKA (reference sequence).